This TCR beta chain appears in the sequencing data of a study of T cell repertoires in cytomegalovirus infection. This clonotype was detected ten times or more. This CDR3 contains 16 residues. The germline gives CDR1 SGHTA, CDR2 FQGTGA. Trimming took 4 bases from V and 7 from J, leaving 20 bases between them. TCRdb ran MiXCR on the reads and lists one entry per CDR3 protein. The data hold around 210,000 distinct CDR3 sequences, with approximately 7% observed a single time. This clonotype was obtained from a human donor in good health (CMV status not recorded). Some clones in this sample may be carry-over from other donors' samples. The specimen was PBMCs. The V gene is TRBV7-3, the J gene TRBJ2-1; D is tentatively TRBD1 or TRBD2 (5 bases each). The CDR3 DNA follows: TGTGCCAGCAGCTCATTTACCAGGGCGGGTACAAATGAGCAGTTCTTC. Protein: CASSSFTRAGTNEQFF.